The clone carrying this T cell receptor beta chain came up many times. The investigators amplified TCR beta CDR3 regions from RNA transcripts. HTBI primers were used for first-round RT-PCR of the TCR CDR3. From the multiplex PCR reads, TCRdb called clonotypes with MiXCR, one entry per CDR3 protein. This repertoire shows over 450,000 distinct CDR3 sequences, approximately 15% found once; its top ten account for around 17%. This sample is drawn from a study of T cells in Graves' hyperthyroidism and ophthalmopathy. This sequence originates from a woman in her late teens or twenties with Graves' hyperthyroidism. The sample was blood.

The chain's CDR3 is CASSMKQGVRKDYGYTF. The CDR3 DNA reads as TGTGCCAGTAGTATGAAGCAGGGGGTAAGGAAAGACTATGGCTACACCTTC. The genes are TRBV19 and TRBJ1-2, with 7 bases that match TRBD1. The germline gives CDR1 LNHDA, CDR2 SQIVND (reference sequence). Losses at the gene ends were 3 bases for V and 3 bases for J; bases not matched to a gene: 13. This CDR3 contains 17 residues.